This T cell receptor (beta chain) comes out of a study of cytomegalovirus exposure and HLA in healthy donors. Whole-study results and caveats: Exclusion as indistinguishable affected some V segments, including TRBV6-2 and TRBV6-3. TCR beta V segments were, for the most part, productive about 87% or about 30% of the time in an earlier analysis. As a later analysis showed, several of the most significant clusters appeared to be linked to common viral pathogens. An Asian-associated ancestry cluster reportedly showed fewer N-insertions than the roughly 600-donor mean in a later analysis.

This CDR3 has 13 residues. Germline CDR1 SEHNR, CDR2 FQNEAQ (reference sequence). V was pared by 5 bases and J by 4 bases, with 9 bases between. PCR involved 60 Vbeta and 13 Jbeta primers. The method was immunoSEQ multiplex PCR; TCRdb's version includes in-frame clones alone and lacks a portion of them. Seen here are roughly 100,000 clones, 60% to 80% observed once, and the top ten hold roughly 9.6%. About this clone itself: No antigen is known for it.

The receptor's source is a male donor in good health and CMV-seropositive. J is TRBJ2-4 and V is TRBV7-9; D gene ambiguous. Sequencing was carried out using PBMCs. CDR3 residues: CASSPTTKNIQYF. The CDR3 DNA sequence: TGTGCCAGCAGCCCCACTACTAAAAACATTCAGTACTTC.